This paragraph covers one T cell receptor beta chain sequence. No cognate antigen has been identified for it. There are no base qualities to consult, and no much larger clone falls within one base. The CDR3 contains 14 residues, cysteine and phenylalanine counted. CDR3 DNA only is kept here, 42 bases in frame from base 1. CDR1 and CDR2 are drawn from the germline V gene: MDHEN, SYDVKM. Germline trimming amounts to 5 bases on V and 6 bases on J, with 4 as the count of junction bases outside the gene matches. The cohort was made up of under 800 healthy bone marrow donors. Cohort members were all nominally healthy when sampled, although unrecorded immune exposures were likely present. The donor tested CMV seropositive and was one of the 289 seropositive cohort members. A peripheral blood sample was collected from each donor, and TCR beta sequencing was performed on peripheral blood mononuclear cells. The Qiagen DNeasy Blood Extraction Kit was used to extract genomic DNA from the blood cell samples.

The library was generated by the immunoSEQ multiplex PCR assay. For the multiplex PCR, a mixture combining 60 forward primers for TCR Vbeta segments and 13 reverse primers for TCR Jbeta segments was used. The CDR3 region of rearranged TCR beta genes was amplified from genomic DNA by a multiplex PCR assay. The Illumina HiSeq System was used to sequence the amplified TCR beta libraries as 87-base-pair reads. The paper's data handling went like this. A later analysis tallied around 87 million unique TCR beta chains across the 660 or so repertoires, and some 10 million of those chains were shared by two or more donors. Raw reads were error-corrected and collapsed into unique sequences by a nearest-neighbor algorithm in which closely related sequences were merged to remove PCR and sequencing errors. V, D and J gene segments were assigned by aligning CDR3 sequences to IMGT reference sequences. Each retained sequence needed at least a six-nucleotide match to both a V gene segment and a J gene segment. Rearrangements were called productive when the CDR3 lacked stop codons and stayed in frame with V and J; all others were non-productive. CDR3 was defined by IMGT convention, running from the second conserved V-encoded cysteine to the conserved J-encoded phenylalanine. The earlier analysis of 500 to 600 of the donors excluded sequences that lacked an unambiguous match to a single V gene segment. In an earlier analysis of almost 600 of the donors, a V segment was called functional when productive rearrangements were above 56.7%, and segregating when the standard deviation between donors exceeded 5%. A statistical classification framework was developed to diagnose cytomegalovirus status using the catalog of TCR beta chain sequences. A later analysis assigned V and J genes by comparing TCR nucleotide sequences with IMGT/GENE-DB human TR gene sequences. A later analysis assigned CDR3 sequences and most-parsimonious VDJ recombination scenarios with the TCRdist pipeline. In a later analysis, every TCR beta chain was defined by the combination of its CDR3 amino acid sequence and its V-gene family, and reads without a unique V-gene family were dropped. To address suspected cross-contamination and a sequencing artifact, a later analysis removed 592 highly shared, low-generation-probability nucleotide sequences. In a later analysis, a clonal expansion index was calculated for each public chain from normalized within-repertoire ranks of inferred template counts. In a later analysis, generation probabilities were computed with a VDJ recombination model fitted to out-of-frame rearrangements, and the resulting probabilities were checked against IGoR. Hypergeometric tests were used in a later analysis to score TCR-TCR, TCR-HLA and TCR-CMV co-occurrence, with a repertoire-size bias correction applied to the TCR pairs. In a later analysis, false discovery rates were estimated by permuting HLA or CMV assignments 20 times. A later analysis grouped co-occurring TCRs with DBSCAN, adding TCRdist sequence similarity when clustering within HLA-allele-positive subsets. Co-occurrence clustering excluded repertoires with fewer than 30,000 or more than 120,000 public chains, plus five with anomalous nucleotide sharing. TCRdb carries this immuneACCESS record with in-frame sequences only. Its versions omit some clonotypes, under half of them owing to an unresolved V gene in the studies checked, with the rest unexplained. Clone size and V and J calls were adopted from that table, with D and trimming inferred from the DNA. The sample records 90,000 or so clones, about three quarters of which are singletons. The ten top clones hold over 9.5% of the sample.

The data originate from a study of cytomegalovirus exposure and HLA in healthy donors (dated by TCRdb to 2016 to 2017). Regarding the complete study: In an earlier analysis of approximately 640 of the donors, approximately 300 Gb of sequence data and some 100 million unique TCR beta sequences from about 179 million T cells were reported. Alongside the repertoire data, information on donor age, sex, ethnicity and CMV serostatus was compiled. In addition to the first cohort of around 670 subjects, a separate validation cohort of 130 or so different subjects was used. In the later analysis, no new phenotypic data were used to find candidate immune exposures; instead, reliance was placed on TCR beta sequences and their occurrence across donors. All discovery cohort repertoires had been generated on a single sequencing platform. High-throughput TCR immunosequencing, statistical association of individual TCRs with disease status, and machine learning were combined to predict cytomegalovirus infection status. The number of typed donors differed by locus: about 620-640 for A, B, C, DRB1 and DQB1; approximately 520 for DQA1; some 590 for DPA1; and around 470 for DPB1. On average, around 200,000 unique TCR beta nucleotide sequences were sequenced per donor among a few hundred genotyped donors of the cohort, with 15% to 20% of those sequences being non-productive. Roughly 300 gigabases of sequencing data and roughly 90 million unique TCR sequences were included in an early release covering about 700 HLA-typed donors. Using immunosequencing, the study profiled T cell repertoires from about 620 subjects and related those repertoires to cytomegalovirus serostatus. The study aimed to test whether signatures of past pathogen exposure could be identified by cataloging public T cell receptors. Both class I and class II loci were covered by HLA typing, at four-digit resolution. Four to six DR-DQ haplotypes were handled as single units for association and clustering, since linkage in the cohort was strong. An earlier analysis of approximately 640 of the donors applied high-throughput TCR beta sequencing to assess whether each TCR beta V gene segment acted as functional or pseudogenic. Of the approximately 400 genotyped donors, approximately 82% fell in the genetic ancestry cluster associated with self-reported Caucasian donors. In a later genetic analysis, genome-wide SNP genotypes for about 65% of the 666 donors were used, and that subset was treated as a discovery cohort. A later analysis re-analyzed previously published TCR beta repertoires from approximately 670 donors and added high-resolution HLA genotyping to study TCR occurrence patterns. Overall results and qualifications from the work: The study gave a list of over 150 TCR beta chains associated with cytomegalovirus. In an earlier analysis of some 640 of the donors, most TCR beta V segments were observed in productive rearrangements about 90% or about 30% of the time, broadly matching IMGT annotations. According to a later analysis, most CMV-associated TCR beta chains appeared to be HLA-restricted, and the HLA associations seemed to be driven largely by CMV exposure. The earlier analysis of some 540 of the donors excluded approximately 15 rarely observed V segments, including chromosome 9 orphons, because counts were too low. A group of highly shared sequence variants was considered likely to be a technical artifact of the sequencing pipeline. A later analysis reported that several top co-occurrence clusters appeared linked to parvovirus B19, influenza, CMV and Epstein-Barr virus. A later analysis associated about 17,000 TCR beta sequences with specific HLA alleles at a false discovery rate of 0.05. In vitro tests confirmed that a few of the cytomegalovirus-associated TCR beta chains recognize cytomegalovirus antigens. In a later analysis, the rate of TCR association differed among HLA loci, with DRB1 alleles having the most associated TCRs and HLA-C alleles having the fewest. Immune exposure information for the cohort was limited to CMV serostatus. In this cohort, only TCR beta chains were sequenced, and detectable features were limited by the absence of alpha or paired-chain data. An association between a missense DCLRE1C variant and V-gene and J-gene trimming of TCR beta chains was found in a later genetic analysis and replicated in an independent cohort. In a later analysis, HLA-associated TCR beta chains were found to be more clonally expanded and to have lower generation probabilities than equally common non-associated chains. A further reported finding was that TCR beta sequences accurately predicted the HLA-A and HLA-B alleles for most subjects in the first cohort. Linkage disequilibrium might explain the correlated functional status among segregating V segments, but an unknown experimental factor could not be excluded. Most TCR sequences were seen in very few donors, while some public TCRs were found in many individuals. It was suggested by the authors that the approach could potentially be generalized to other disease states and immunological phenotypes. Because HLA typing was unavailable for some donors at each locus, only the typed subset was used in association tests. According to a later genetic analysis, donors in an Asian-associated ancestry cluster had fewer N-insertions in productive TCRs than the approximately 670-donor mean. Strong co-occurrence of HLA alleles, especially DR and DQ, made assigning TCR associations to individual alleles difficult. Some IMGT-functional V segments, including TRBV6-2 and TRBV6-3, could not be distinguished by the 87-base-pair reads and were therefore excluded. The classifier was reported to diagnose cytomegalovirus status with high specificity and sensitivity in both the original and validation cohorts. Sequencing depth was assumed to be roughly uniform across donors in the presence/absence analyses, though that assumption may not hold.

The V and J genes are TRBV28 and TRBJ2-1, and TRBD2 aligns with 10 junction nucleotides. Sequenced sample: PBMCs. The receptor's source is a man aged 25-45 years in good health and CMV-seropositive. The CDR3 reads CASSLRLAGNEQFF. In nucleotide form, the sequence is TGTGCCAGCAGTCTTAGACTAGCGGGCAATGAGCAGTTCTTC. The reference TRBV28 and TRBJ2-1 proteins fill in what lies around the CDR3, so the full variable domain reads DVKVTQSSRYLVKRTGEKVFLECVQDMDHENMFWYRQDPGLGLRLIYFSYDVKMKEKGDIPEGYSVSREKKERFSLILESASTNQTSMYLCASSLRLAGNEQFFGPGTRLTVL.